These T cell receptor beta chains were read from a single sample in a study of CD8 T cells in ankylosing spondylitis. TCRdb processed the 5' RACE reads anew with MiXCR; each CDR3 protein has one entry. Found here are fewer than 550,000 distinct CDR3 sequences, over 4% of them singletons; the top ten hold under 4.5%. The sample comprised blood, either unsorted or a sorted T cell fraction (not recorded which). The receptor set was obtained from a male donor with ankylosing spondylitis. CDR3s leave out the opening cysteine and the closing phenylalanine or tryptophan. A D gene is named only where the DNA matches it firmly.

>TRBD2|TRBV27
ASSSPGLAGEATDTQY
>NA|TRBV20-1
CARATGVNTGELF
>NA|TRBV3-1
ASSHGRSGYT
>NA|TRBV15
ATSRDRVSYEQY
>TRBD2|TRBV7-2
ASSLPPGRATDTQY
>NA|TRBV20-1
SAPGALYNSPLH
>NA|TRBV12-3/TRBV12-4
ASSRDLIEYEQY
>NA|TRBV6-1
ASSEGPPNTEAF
>TRBD1|TRBV5-1
ASSQGQSGNTIY
>NA|TRBV12-3/TRBV12-4
ASHRWNTEAF
>NA|TRBV29-1
SAGVVGSNTGELF
>NA|TRBV20-1
SALNRVNIQY
>TRBD1|TRBV7-2
ASSLGQGINQPQH
>NA|TRBV4-3
ASSQGPGTASGAETQY
>TRBD2|TRBV24-1
ATSDFGGGETQY
>NA|TRBV30
AWSVRGYTDEQY
>TRBD1|TRBV4-2
ASSPTGQEASYEQY
>NA|TRBV2
ASSERGWVRLSGNTIY
>NA|TRBV28
ASSRGDSLYEQY
>NA|TRBV5-1
ASSLSSSVNTGELF
>TRBD2|TRBV20-1
SAGLAGANEQY
>TRBD2|TRBV24-1
ATSSIRGIAGQETQY
>NA|TRBV4-3
ASSQGHSNNYGYT
>NA|TRBV4-2
ASSHGAGTDTQY
>NA|TRBV29-1
SVGPTSGHITDTQY
>NA|TRBV12-3/TRBV12-4
ASSSDLSSYNEQF
>NA|TRBV18
ASSPPMRKTQY
>NA|TRBV7-2
ASSLERAGGYT
>NA|TRBV5-1
ASSFSPVTVSSYNSPLH
>NA|TRBV28
ASSLLRVGEQY
>TRBD1|TRBV3-1
ASSPYPGGTGELF
>TRBD1|TRBV11-1
ASSSLKDRGPQGWKLF
>TRBD1|TRBV4-3
ASSQETGENSPLH
>TRBD1|TRBV6-1
ASSVRGADEKLF
>NA|TRBV15
ATSRDPYSGTQY
>TRBD2|TRBV5-1
ASSPGLAGNNEQF
>TRBD2|TRBV9
ASSVGGGRSYNEQF
>NA|TRBV7-2
ASSTFKGVYEQY
>NA|TRBV6-1
ASSRSAFSGNTIY
>TRBD1|TRBV7-2
ASSKTGDGFYEQY
>NA|TRBV7-2
ASSSGWSAGNEQF
>NA|TRBV7-2
ASSLGTGTDHYEQY
>NA|TRBV4-3
ASSQDLLDTQY
>NA|TRBV7-9
ASSLNIDSEAF
>TRBD1|TRBV12-3/TRBV12-4
TSSLPRQGLSYNEQF
>NA|TRBV4-3
ASSQTTGLKYEQY
>TRBD2|TRBV20-1
SASKRGEGTDTQY